This T cell receptor (beta chain) appears in the sequencing data of a study of cytomegalovirus exposure and HLA in healthy donors. Overall study: It was reported in a later analysis that the approximately 120 validation repertoires used the same platform as the approximately 620 first-cohort repertoires.

Study results and caveats: Cytomegalovirus association was listed for 150 or so TCR beta chains. Diagnosis of cytomegalovirus status made by the classifier reportedly showed high specificity and sensitivity. Specific recognition of CMV antigens was confirmed in vitro for a few chains (all CMV-associated).

Germline lookup yields CDR1 MNHNS and CDR2 SASEGT. The CDR3 covers 14 residues. Between the trimmed V and J ends, which lost 2 bases and 8 bases, there was a span of 12 bases. The data were produced by immunoSEQ multiplex PCR, yet TCRdb's version contains in-frame clones alone and is incomplete. This sample has approximately 280,000 clones, with approximately 87% found just once. Concerning this clone: Its specificity is not known.

The sample comprised PBMCs. The TCR sequence derives from a woman under 30 in good health and CMV-seronegative. The chain joins TRBV6-1 to TRBJ1-4, with a possible D match to TRBD1 (6 bases). The CDR3 sequence: CASSEFGGQEKLFF. The DNA for the CDR3 is TGTGCCAGCAGTGAATTCGGGGGGCAAGAAAAACTGTTTTTT.